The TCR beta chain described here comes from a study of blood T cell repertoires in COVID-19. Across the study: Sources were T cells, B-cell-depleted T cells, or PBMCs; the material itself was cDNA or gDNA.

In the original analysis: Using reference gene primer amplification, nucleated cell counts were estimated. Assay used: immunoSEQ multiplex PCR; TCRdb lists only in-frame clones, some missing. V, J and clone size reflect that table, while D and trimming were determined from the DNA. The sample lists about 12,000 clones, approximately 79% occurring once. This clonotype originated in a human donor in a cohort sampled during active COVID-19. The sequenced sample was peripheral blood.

The CDR3 reads CASSPRTGGNTEAFF. DNA of the CDR3: TGTGCCAGCAGCCCGCGGACAGGGGGGAACACTGAAGCTTTCTTT. The chain has TRBV11-2 and TRBJ1-1; 10 bases map to TRBD1. CDR3 length equals 15 residues. V shed 5 bases and J 1 base; nucleotides not matched to a gene: 4. The V gene's germline CDR1 is SGHAT and CDR2 FQNNGV.